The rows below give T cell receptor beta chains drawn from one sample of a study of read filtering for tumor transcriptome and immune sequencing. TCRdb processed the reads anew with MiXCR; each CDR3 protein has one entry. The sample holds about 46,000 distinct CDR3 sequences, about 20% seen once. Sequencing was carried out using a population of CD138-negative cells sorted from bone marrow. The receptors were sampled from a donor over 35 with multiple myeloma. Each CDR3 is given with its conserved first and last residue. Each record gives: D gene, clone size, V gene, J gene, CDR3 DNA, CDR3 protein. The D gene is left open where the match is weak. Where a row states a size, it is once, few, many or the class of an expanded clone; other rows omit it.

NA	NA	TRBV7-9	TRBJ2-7	TGTGCCAGCAGCACAGGGCCCTACGAGCAGTACTTC	CASSTGPYEQYF
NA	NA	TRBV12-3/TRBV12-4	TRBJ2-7	TGTGCCAGCAGTTTGGGTCAGGGAGTCGACGAGCAGTACTTC	CASSLGQGVDEQYF
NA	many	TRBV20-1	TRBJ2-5	TGCAGTGCCGGGAAAAACCAAGAGACCCAGTACTTC	CSAGKNQETQYF
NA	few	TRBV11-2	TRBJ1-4	TGTGCCAGCAGCCCAACTGAGGGGATTGAAAAACTGTTTTTT	CASSPTEGIEKLFF
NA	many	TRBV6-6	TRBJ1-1	TGTGCCAGCAGTTACGGGGCAGGTGCTGAAGCTTTCTTT	CASSYGAGAEAFF
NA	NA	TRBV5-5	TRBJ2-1	TGTGCCAGCAGCGGTGGGACGGTGAGCTCCTACAATGAGCAGTTCTTC	CASSGGTVSSYNEQFF
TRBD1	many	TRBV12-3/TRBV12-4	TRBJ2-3	TGTGCCAGCAGTCCCCGGACCGGGACAGGCACAGATACGCAGTATTTT	CASSPRTGTGTDTQYF
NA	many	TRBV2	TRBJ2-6	TGTGCCAGCAGAGGCAGGTTGAGCTCTGGGGCCAACGTCCTGACTTTC	CASRGRLSSGANVLTF
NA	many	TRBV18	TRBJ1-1	TGTGCCAGCTCAGGCTACAGGGTCGGGAACACTGAAGCTTTCTTT	CASSGYRVGNTEAFF
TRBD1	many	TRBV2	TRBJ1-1	TGTGCCAGCAGGAATTGGACAGGGTTCACTGAAGCTTTCTTT	CASRNWTGFTEAFF
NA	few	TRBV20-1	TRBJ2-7	TGCAGTGCTAGCTTGGGCTACGAGCAGTACTTC	CSASLGYEQYF
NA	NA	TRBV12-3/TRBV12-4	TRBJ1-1	TGTGCCAGCAGTTTTTGGAGGACTGAAGCTTTCTTT	CASSFWRTEAFF
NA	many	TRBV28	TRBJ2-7	TGTGCCAGCAGTCCACAGGAGTGGGAGCAGTACTTC	CASSPQEWEQYF